These T cell receptor beta chains were read from a single sample in a study of T cells in Graves' hyperthyroidism and ophthalmopathy. TCRdb reanalysed the multiplex PCR reads using MiXCR and keeps one entry per CDR3 protein. Of approximately 630,000 distinct CDR3 sequences in the sample, 15% to 20% were seen once. Sequenced: blood. These TCRs come from a young woman with Graves' hyperthyroidism. The CDR3 runs from the conserved cysteine through the conserved F or W. A D gene is named only where the DNA matches it firmly. Size is stated for part of the rows, as once, few or many counts, or as a class when the clone is expanded.

>NA|TRBJ2-5|TRBV30|NA
CAWSEGMGETRYF
TGTGCCTGGAGTGAGGGGATGGGCGAGACCCGGTACTTC
>many|TRBJ2-5|TRBV2|NA
CASSIDRVETQYF
TGTGCCAGCAGTATAGACCGGGTAGAGACCCAGTACTTC
>many|TRBJ2-7|TRBV3-1|NA
CASSRQLYEQYF
TGTGCCAGCAGCCGACAGCTCTACGAGCAGTACTTC
>few|TRBJ1-2|TRBV12-3/TRBV12-4|NA
CASCLTAPRIYGYTF
TGTGCCAGCTGCCTTACAGCCCCGAGGATCTATGGCTACACCTTC
>NA|TRBJ1-2|TRBV6-5|TRBD1
CASSYSGTGGDHRGYTF
TGTGCCAGCAGTTACTCGGGGACAGGGGGCGACCACAGGGGCTACACCTTC
>many|TRBJ2-1|TRBV30|TRBD1
CAWDRGSAGWDEQFF
TGTGCCTGGGACAGGGGGAGCGCAGGTTGGGATGAGCAGTTCTTC
>many|TRBJ2-7|TRBV28|NA
CAIRTYSSYEQYF
TGTGCCATCCGGACCTATAGCTCCTACGAGCAGTACTTC
>NA|TRBJ2-1|TRBV11-2|NA
CASSLAGESSYYEQFF
TGTGCCAGCAGCTTAGCGGGGGAGAGCTCCTACTATGAGCAGTTCTTC
>many|TRBJ2-3|TRBV24-1|NA
CATSDSEYTDTQYF
TGTGCCACCAGTGATTCCGAATACACAGATACGCAGTATTTT
>few|TRBJ1-1|TRBV5-5|NA
CASSLTSPNTEAFF
TGTGCCAGCAGCTTGACGTCCCCGAACACTGAAGCTTTCTTT
>many|TRBJ1-1|TRBV7-8|NA
CASSLERDIRMARVAEAFF
TGTGCCAGCAGCTTAGAACGGGACATTCGGATGGCTCGCGTGGCTGAAGCTTTCTTT
>NA|TRBJ2-3|TRBV9|TRBD2
CASSHPLAGGSDTQYF
TGTGCCAGCAGCCACCCGCTAGCGGGAGGGTCAGATACGCAGTATTTT
>many|TRBJ2-1|TRBV30|TRBD2
CAWILAGGTYNEQFF
TGTGCCTGGATTCTAGCGGGAGGCACCTACAATGAGCAGTTCTTC
>few|TRBJ2-5|TRBV5-1|NA
CASSLKGGETQYF
TGCGCCAGCAGCTTAAAGGGTGGGGAGACCCAGTACTTC
>many|TRBJ2-1|TRBV20-1|NA
CSARLRMTRSYEQFF
TGCAGTGCTAGACTGCGCATGACTAGATCCTATGAGCAGTTCTTC
>NA|TRBJ1-3|TRBV15|NA
CATRIGVFGNTIYF
TGTGCCACCAGGATAGGGGTCTTTGGAAACACCATATATTTT
>many|TRBJ2-2|TRBV19|TRBD1
CASSTQGAGELFF
TGTGCCAGCAGCACCCAGGGGGCTGGGGAGCTGTTTTTT
>many|TRBJ2-7|TRBV20-1|TRBD2
CSASRGRLAGKSYEQYF
TGCAGTGCTAGTAGGGGTAGACTAGCGGGAAAGTCCTACGAGCAGTACTTC
>NA|TRBJ2-7|TRBV27|NA
CASSLSREAYEQYF
TGTGCCAGCAGTTTATCGCGGGAAGCCTACGAGCAGTACTTC
>many|TRBJ1-5|TRBV2|NA
CASSDDPGGNQPQHF
TGTGCCAGCAGTGATGACCCAGGAGGCAATCAGCCCCAGCATTTT
>many|TRBJ1-5|TRBV12-3/TRBV12-4|TRBD1
CASSPGTGSLQGGQPQHF
TGTGCCAGCAGTCCTGGGACAGGGTCCCTCCAGGGGGGCCAGCCCCAGCATTTT
>NA|TRBJ2-3|TRBV27|NA
CASGGSWDTQYF
TGTGCCTCGGGGGGCAGTTGGGATACGCAGTATTTT
>NA|TRBJ2-1|TRBV2|TRBD2
CASRAITSVEQFF
TGTGCCAGCAGAGCAATAACTAGCGTTGAGCAGTTCTTC
>few|TRBJ1-2|TRBV28|NA
CASSLEDGRGYTF
TGTGCCAGCAGTTTAGAGGACGGCCGGGGCTACACCTTC
>many|TRBJ2-1|TRBV5-1|TRBD2
CASSLRAGVVEQFF
TGCGCCAGCAGCTTGCGAGCGGGAGTGGTTGAGCAGTTCTTC
>NA|TRBJ2-1|TRBV7-9|TRBD1
CASSDIPSTGYRIEQFF
TGTGCCAGCAGTGACATTCCCTCGACAGGGTATAGAATCGAGCAGTTCTTC
>many|TRBJ1-5|TRBV18|NA
CASSPRGDSNQPQHF
TGTGCCAGCTCACCCAGGGGTGATAGCAATCAGCCCCAGCATTTT
>NA|TRBJ2-3|TRBV5-1|NA
CASSSVMLSTDTQYF
TGCGCCAGCAGCTCCGTAATGTTAAGCACAGATACGCAGTATTTT
>many|TRBJ2-1|TRBV3-1|TRBD2
CASRTTSGTFNEQFF
TGTGCCAGCAGGACTACTAGCGGGACCTTCAATGAGCAGTTCTTC
>many|TRBJ2-1|TRBV28|NA
CATLKAAYNEQFF
TGTGCCACCCTAAAGGCGGCTTACAATGAGCAGTTCTTC
>once|TRBJ2-2|TRBV19|NA
CASSMREDTGELFF
TGTGCCAGTAGTATGAGGGAGGACACCGGGGAGCTGTTTTTT
>many|TRBJ2-5|TRBV30|NA
CAWMSLTRTQYF
TGTGCCTGGATGAGTCTTACTAGGACCCAGTACTTC
>many|TRBJ2-1|TRBV27|TRBD2
CASSRSGSAAKEQFF
TGTGCCAGCAGTAGAAGCGGGAGTGCTGCTAAGGAGCAGTTCTTC
>NA|TRBJ2-2|TRBV25-1|TRBD2
CASSGLWTSGSAGELLF
TGTGCCAGCAGTGGACTCTGGACTAGCGGGAGCGCCGGGGAGCTGCTTTTT
>NA|TRBJ1-2|TRBV28|NA
CASSPRNYGYTF
TGTGCCAGCAGTCCTCGGAATTATGGCTACACCTTC
>many|TRBJ2-7|TRBV6-5|TRBD2
CASSYFAGGTYEQYF
TGTGCCAGCAGTTACTTTGCGGGAGGGACCTACGAGCAGTACTTC
>many|TRBJ2-7|TRBV20-1|NA
CSARAPFRDSSYEQYF
TGCAGTGCTAGGGCTCCTTTCCGTGACTCGTCCTACGAGCAGTACTTC
>NA|TRBJ1-1|TRBV28|NA
CASSLLGQGSNTEAFF
TGTGCCAGCAGTTTATTAGGGCAGGGATCGAACACTGAAGCTTTCTTT
>NA|TRBJ2-5|TRBV27|NA
CASRMTRQETQYF
TGTGCCAGCAGAATGACGAGGCAAGAGACCCAGTACTTC
>many|TRBJ2-7|TRBV20-1|TRBD2
CSAFSGSSYEQYF
TGCAGTGCCTTTAGCGGGAGCTCCTACGAGCAGTACTTC
>many|TRBJ2-7|TRBV12-3/TRBV12-4|NA
CASSFTGADEQYF
TGTGCCAGCAGTTTTACGGGAGCTGACGAGCAGTACTTC
>few|TRBJ2-5|TRBV18|NA
CASSPLDGGIMETQYF
TGTGCCAGCTCACCACTCGACGGAGGAATTATGGAGACCCAGTACTTC
>many|TRBJ1-2|TRBV28|TRBD1
CASRDRANYGYTF
TGTGCCAGCCGGGACAGGGCTAACTATGGCTACACCTTC
>NA|TRBJ2-5|TRBV9|TRBD1
CASSFRQGPYETQYF
TGTGCCAGCAGCTTCCGACAGGGCCCTTATGAGACCCAGTACTTC
>many|TRBJ2-5|TRBV28|TRBD2
CASRPLAGEETQYF
TGTGCCAGCAGACCACTAGCGGGAGAGGAGACCCAGTACTTC
>many|TRBJ2-3|TRBV11-2|NA
CASRRANWAQYF
TGTGCCAGCAGACGTGCGAACTGGGCGCAGTATTTT
>NA|TRBJ2-1|TRBV4-3|TRBD1
CASSQDRLQGSNEQFF
TGCGCCAGCAGCCAAGATCGTTTACAGGGGAGCAATGAGCAGTTCTTC
>few|TRBJ2-5|TRBV4-3|NA
CASSQDLAVGVDF
TGCGCCAGCAGCCAAGATTTGGCCGTTGGGGTGGACTTC
>many|TRBJ1-1|TRBV28|NA
CASILTGPRGAFF
TGTGCCAGCATTTTAACGGGACCCAGGGGAGCTTTCTTT
>NA|TRBJ2-7|TRBV28|NA
CASSFNWFWPRTYEQYF
TGTGCCAGCAGTTTTAATTGGTTCTGGCCGCGGACCTACGAGCAGTACTTC
>NA|TRBJ2-1|TRBV13|TRBD2
CASSYGAGGEQFF
TGTGCCAGCAGCTATGGTGCGGGAGGTGAGCAGTTCTTC
>NA|TRBJ2-1|TRBV28|NA
CASSLGARVKAEQFF
TGTGCCAGCAGTTTAGGAGCCCGGGTTAAGGCTGAGCAGTTCTTC
>many|TRBJ2-5|TRBV2|TRBD1
CASSPGQAGETQYF
TGTGCCAGCAGTCCGGGACAGGCAGGAGAGACCCAGTACTTC
>NA|TRBJ1-1|TRBV9|NA
CASSVAANTEAFF
TGTGCCAGCAGCGTAGCAGCTAACACTGAAGCTTTCTTT
>NA|TRBJ2-7|TRBV27|TRBD2
CASKTSGSSEQYF
TGTGCCAGCAAAACTAGCGGGAGTAGCGAGCAGTACTTC
>NA|TRBJ2-7|TRBV4-3|TRBD2
CASSQSGGVYEQYF
TGCGCCAGCAGCCAAAGCGGGGGAGTTTACGAGCAGTACTTC
>NA|TRBJ2-1|TRBV7-3|TRBD2
CASSLHHTGTSRNEQFF
TGTGCCAGCAGCTTACACCACACCGGGACTAGTAGGAATGAGCAGTTCTTC
>NA|TRBJ2-7|TRBV7-2|NA
CASSAGGVGYEQYF
TGTGCCAGCAGCGCCGGGGGAGTGGGGTACGAGCAGTACTTC
>NA|TRBJ2-3|TRBV3-1|NA
CASSQEGTSTDTQYF
TGTGCCAGCAGCCAAGAGGGGACTAGCACAGATACGCAGTATTTT
>few|TRBJ2-7|TRBV10-3|TRBD1
CAISVGTGYEQYF
TGTGCCATCAGTGTGGGGACAGGGTACGAGCAGTACTTC